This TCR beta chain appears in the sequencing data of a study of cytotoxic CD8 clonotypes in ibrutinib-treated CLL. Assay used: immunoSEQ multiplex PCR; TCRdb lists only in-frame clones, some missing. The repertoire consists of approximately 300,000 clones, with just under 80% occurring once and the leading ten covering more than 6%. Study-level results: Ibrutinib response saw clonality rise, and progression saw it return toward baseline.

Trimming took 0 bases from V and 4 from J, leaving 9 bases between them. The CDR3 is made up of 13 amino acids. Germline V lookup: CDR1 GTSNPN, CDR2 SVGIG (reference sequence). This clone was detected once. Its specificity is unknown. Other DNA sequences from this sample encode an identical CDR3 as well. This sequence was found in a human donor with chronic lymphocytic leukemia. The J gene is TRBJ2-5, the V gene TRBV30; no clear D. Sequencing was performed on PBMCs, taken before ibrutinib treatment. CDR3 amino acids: CAWSVKGGETQYF. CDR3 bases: TGTGCCTGGAGTGTAAAGGGCGGAGAGACCCAGTACTTC. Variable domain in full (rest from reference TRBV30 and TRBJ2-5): SQTIHQWPATLVQPVGSPLSLECTVEGTSNPNLYWYRQAAGRGLQLLFYSVGIGQISSEVPQNLSASRPQDRQFILSSKKLLLSDSGFYLCAWSVKGGETQYFGPGTRLLVL.